This TCR beta chain was captured by sequencing in a study of regulatory T cells in long-lasting Graves disease. This clonotype was picked up a small number of times. Specified time point: newly diagnosed GD, antithyroid drugs for less than 3 months. Construction of the TCR library relied on RNA isolated from PBMCs. From an endocrinology department in Xi'an, China, came the patients. Building the TCR beta libraries relied on iRepertoire HTBI primers, and CDR3 regions underwent Arm-PCR. TCRdb reprocessed the multiplex PCR reads via MiXCR and lists one record per CDR3 protein. The sample lists over 350,000 distinct CDR3 sequences, approximately 16% occurring once. These data were also filed under a second study, of T cells in Graves' hyperthyroidism and ophthalmopathy.

Source: peripheral blood mononuclear cells (PBMCs), taken at new diagnosis, from a patient treated with antithyroid drugs. The clonotype originates from a woman aged 40 to 50 with Graves disease.

CDR3 nucleotide sequence: TGTGCCAGCAGTTCAGGACAGGCTGGCTACACCTTC. It is translated as CASSSGQAGYTF. The rearrangement links TRBV6-5 to TRBJ1-2; 7 bases are a match to TRBD1. Germline V CDR1 and CDR2: MNHEY, SVGAGI. The CDR3 consists of 12 residues. V was clipped by 4 bases and J by 7 bases; unmatched bases: 3.